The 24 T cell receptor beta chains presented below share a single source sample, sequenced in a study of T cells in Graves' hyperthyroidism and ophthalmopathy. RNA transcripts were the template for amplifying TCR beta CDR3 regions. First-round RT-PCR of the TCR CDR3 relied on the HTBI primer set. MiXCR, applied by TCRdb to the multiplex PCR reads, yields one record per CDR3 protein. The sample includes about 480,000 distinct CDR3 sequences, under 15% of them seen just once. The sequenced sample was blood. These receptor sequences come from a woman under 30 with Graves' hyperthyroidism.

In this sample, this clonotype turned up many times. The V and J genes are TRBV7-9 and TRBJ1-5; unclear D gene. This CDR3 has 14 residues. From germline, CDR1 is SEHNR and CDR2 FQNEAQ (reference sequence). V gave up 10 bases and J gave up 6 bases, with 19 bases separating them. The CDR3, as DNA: TGTGCCACTACTCGCGGGAGGGAGGCTCAGCCCCAGCATTTT. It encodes CATTRGREAQPQHF.

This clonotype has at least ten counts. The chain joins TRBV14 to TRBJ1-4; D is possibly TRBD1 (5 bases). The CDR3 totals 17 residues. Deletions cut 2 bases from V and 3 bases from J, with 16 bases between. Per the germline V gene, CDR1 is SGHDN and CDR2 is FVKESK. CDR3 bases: TGTGCCAGCAGCCAAAGGGTACGGGGCAGATCTAATGAAAAACTGTTTTTT. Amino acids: CASSQRVRGRSNEKLFF.

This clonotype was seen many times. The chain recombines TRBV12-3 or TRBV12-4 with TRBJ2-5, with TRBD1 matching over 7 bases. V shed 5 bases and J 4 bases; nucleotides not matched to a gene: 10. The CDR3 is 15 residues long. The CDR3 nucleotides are TGTGCCAGCAGTCCACGACAGGGAAGCCGAGAGACCCAGTACTTC. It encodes CASSPRQGSRETQYF.

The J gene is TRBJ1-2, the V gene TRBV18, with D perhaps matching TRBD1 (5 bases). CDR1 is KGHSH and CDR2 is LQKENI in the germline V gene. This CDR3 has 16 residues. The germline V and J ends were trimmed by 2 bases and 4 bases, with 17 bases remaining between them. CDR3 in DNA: TGTGCCAGCTCACCAAGGGGCCAAGGATCCGTCTATGGCTACACCTTC. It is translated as CASSPRGQGSVYGYTF.

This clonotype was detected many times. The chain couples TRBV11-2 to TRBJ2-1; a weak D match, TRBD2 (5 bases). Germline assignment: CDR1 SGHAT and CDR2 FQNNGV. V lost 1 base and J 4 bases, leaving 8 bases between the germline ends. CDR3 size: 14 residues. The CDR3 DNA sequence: TGTGCCAGCAGCTTAGTGCCGGGGTACAATGAGCAGTTCTTC. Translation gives CASSLVPGYNEQFF.

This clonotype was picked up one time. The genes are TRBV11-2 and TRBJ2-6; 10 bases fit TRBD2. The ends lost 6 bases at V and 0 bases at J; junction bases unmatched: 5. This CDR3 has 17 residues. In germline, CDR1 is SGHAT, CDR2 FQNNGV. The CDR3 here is CASRGTSALSGANVLTF. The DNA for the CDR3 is TGTGCCAGCAGAGGGACTAGCGCCCTCTCTGGGGCCAACGTCCTGACTTTC.

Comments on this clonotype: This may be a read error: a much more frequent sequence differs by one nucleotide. The CDR3 DNA sequence: TGTGCCAGCAGCTCGGGGGGCAGTCAGCCCCAGCATTTT. Protein product: CASSSGGSQPQHF. The chain recombines TRBV11-2 with TRBJ1-5; possible D gene TRBD1, 6 bases. Trimming left V 4 bases short and J 6 bases short, with 10 bases between. The CDR3 consists of 13 residues. Germline V gene data show CDR1 as SGHAT and CDR2 as FQNNGV.

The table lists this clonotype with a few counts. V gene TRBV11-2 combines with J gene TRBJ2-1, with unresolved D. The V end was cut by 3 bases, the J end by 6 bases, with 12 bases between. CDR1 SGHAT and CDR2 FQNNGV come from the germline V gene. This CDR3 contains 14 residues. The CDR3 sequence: CASSFKAGSNEQFF. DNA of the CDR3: TGTGCCAGCAGCTTTAAAGCAGGTAGCAATGAGCAGTTCTTC.

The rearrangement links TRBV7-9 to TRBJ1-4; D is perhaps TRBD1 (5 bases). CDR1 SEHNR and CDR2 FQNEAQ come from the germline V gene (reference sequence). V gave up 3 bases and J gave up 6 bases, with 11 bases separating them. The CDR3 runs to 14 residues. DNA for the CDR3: TGTGCCAGCAGCTTGAGCAGGGACCATGAAAAACTGTTTTTT. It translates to CASSLSRDHEKLFF.

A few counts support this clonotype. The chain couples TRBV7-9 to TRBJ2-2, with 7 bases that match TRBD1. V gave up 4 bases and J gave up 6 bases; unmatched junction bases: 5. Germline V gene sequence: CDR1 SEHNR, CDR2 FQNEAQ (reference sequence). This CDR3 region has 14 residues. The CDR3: CASSSGTVPGELFF. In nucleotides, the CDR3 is TGTGCCAGCAGCTCCGGGACAGTTCCCGGGGAGCTGTTTTTT.

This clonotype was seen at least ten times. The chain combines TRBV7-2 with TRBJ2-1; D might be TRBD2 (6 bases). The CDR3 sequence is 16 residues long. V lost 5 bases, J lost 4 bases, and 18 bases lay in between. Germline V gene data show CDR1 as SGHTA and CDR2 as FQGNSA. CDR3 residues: CASSPGLLAFYNEQFF. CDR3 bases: TGTGCCAGCAGCCCAGGGTTGCTAGCGTTTTACAATGAGCAGTTCTTC.

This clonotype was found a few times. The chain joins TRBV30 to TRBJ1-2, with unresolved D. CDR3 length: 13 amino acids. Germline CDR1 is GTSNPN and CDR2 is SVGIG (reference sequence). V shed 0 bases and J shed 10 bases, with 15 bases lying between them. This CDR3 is CAWSVVGQGIYTF. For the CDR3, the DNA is TGTGCCTGGAGTGTCGTAGGCCAAGGGATCTACACCTTC.

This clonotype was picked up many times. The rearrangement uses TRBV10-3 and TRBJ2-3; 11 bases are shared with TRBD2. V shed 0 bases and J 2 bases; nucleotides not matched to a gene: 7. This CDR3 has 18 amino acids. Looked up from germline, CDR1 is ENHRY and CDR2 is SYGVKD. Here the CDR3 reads CAISESGLAGGITDTQYF. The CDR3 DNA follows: TGTGCCATCAGTGAGTCGGGGCTAGCGGGAGGAATCACAGATACGCAGTATTTT.

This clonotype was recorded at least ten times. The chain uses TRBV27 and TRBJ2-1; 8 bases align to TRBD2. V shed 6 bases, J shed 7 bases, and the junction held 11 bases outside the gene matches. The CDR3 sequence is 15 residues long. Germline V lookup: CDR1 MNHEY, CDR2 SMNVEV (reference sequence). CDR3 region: CASSTTGTSSNEQFF. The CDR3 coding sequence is TGTGCCAGCAGCACCACCGGGACTAGTAGTAATGAGCAGTTCTTC.

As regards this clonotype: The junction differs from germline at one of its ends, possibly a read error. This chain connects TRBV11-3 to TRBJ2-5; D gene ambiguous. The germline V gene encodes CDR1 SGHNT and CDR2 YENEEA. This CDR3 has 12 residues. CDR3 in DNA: TGTGCCAGCGGCTTAGATAGAAAGACCCAGTCCTTC. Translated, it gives CASGLDRKTQSF.

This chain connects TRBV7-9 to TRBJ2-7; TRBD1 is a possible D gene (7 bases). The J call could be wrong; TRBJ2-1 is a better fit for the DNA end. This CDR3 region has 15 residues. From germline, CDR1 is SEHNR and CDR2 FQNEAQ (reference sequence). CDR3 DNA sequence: TGTGCCAGCACCTTGGAACAGGGGACTTTAAACGAGCAGTTCTTC. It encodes CASTLEQGTLNEQFF.

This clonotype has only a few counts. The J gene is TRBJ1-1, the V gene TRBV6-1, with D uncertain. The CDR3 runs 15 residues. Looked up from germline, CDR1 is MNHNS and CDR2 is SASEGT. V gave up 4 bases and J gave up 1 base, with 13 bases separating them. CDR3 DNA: TGTGCCAGCAGTGCCTCTGTAGGCAGGAACACTGAAGCTTTCTTT. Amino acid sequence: CASSASVGRNTEAFF.

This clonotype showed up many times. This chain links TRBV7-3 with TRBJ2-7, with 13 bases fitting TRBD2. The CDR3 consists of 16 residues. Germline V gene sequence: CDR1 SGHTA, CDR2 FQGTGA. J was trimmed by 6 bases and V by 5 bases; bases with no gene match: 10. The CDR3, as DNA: TGTGCCAGCAGCCCCTCAGGACTAGCGGGAGCCCGCGAGCAGTACTTC. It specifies CASSPSGLAGAREQYF.

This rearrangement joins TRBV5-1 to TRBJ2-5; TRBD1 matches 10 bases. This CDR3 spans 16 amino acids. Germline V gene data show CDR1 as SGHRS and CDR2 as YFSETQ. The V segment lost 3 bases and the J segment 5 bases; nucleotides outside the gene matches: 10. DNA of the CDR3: TGCGCCAGCAGCTCAAACCCCCGGGACAGGGGCGAGACCCAGTACTTC. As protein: CASSSNPRDRGETQYF.

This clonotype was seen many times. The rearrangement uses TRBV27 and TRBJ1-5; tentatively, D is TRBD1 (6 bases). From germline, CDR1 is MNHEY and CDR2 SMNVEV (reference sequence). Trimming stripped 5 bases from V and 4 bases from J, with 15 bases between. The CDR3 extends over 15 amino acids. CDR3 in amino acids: CASSQNRVGNQPQHF. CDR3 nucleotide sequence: TGTGCCAGCAGTCAAAACAGGGTCGGGAATCAGCCCCAGCATTTT.

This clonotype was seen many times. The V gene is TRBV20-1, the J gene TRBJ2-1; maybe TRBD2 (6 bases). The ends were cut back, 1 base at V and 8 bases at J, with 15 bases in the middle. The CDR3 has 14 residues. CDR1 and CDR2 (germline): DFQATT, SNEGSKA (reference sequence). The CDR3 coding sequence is TGCAGTGCTAGAGTTGGGGGGAGCAGTTATGAGCAGTTCTTC. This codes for CSARVGGSSYEQFF.

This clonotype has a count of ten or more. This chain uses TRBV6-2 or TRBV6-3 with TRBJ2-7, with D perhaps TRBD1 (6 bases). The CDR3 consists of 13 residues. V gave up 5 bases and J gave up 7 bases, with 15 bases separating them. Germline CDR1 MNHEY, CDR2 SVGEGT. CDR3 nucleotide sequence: TGTGCCAGCAGTCAACAGGGATCGGGGGAGCAGTACGTC. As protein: CASSQQGSGEQYV.

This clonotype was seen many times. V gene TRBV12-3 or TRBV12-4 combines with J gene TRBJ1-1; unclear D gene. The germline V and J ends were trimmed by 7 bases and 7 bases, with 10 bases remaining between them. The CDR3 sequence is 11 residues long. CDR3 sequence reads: CASNPGNEAFF. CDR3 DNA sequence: TGTGCCAGCAACCCGGGTAATGAAGCTTTCTTT.

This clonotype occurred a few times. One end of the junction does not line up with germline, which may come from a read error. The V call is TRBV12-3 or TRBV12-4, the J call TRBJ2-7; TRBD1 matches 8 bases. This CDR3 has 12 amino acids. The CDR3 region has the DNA TGTGCTAGCAGATATCAGGGGGCCGAGCAGTACTTC. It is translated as CASRYQGAEQYF.